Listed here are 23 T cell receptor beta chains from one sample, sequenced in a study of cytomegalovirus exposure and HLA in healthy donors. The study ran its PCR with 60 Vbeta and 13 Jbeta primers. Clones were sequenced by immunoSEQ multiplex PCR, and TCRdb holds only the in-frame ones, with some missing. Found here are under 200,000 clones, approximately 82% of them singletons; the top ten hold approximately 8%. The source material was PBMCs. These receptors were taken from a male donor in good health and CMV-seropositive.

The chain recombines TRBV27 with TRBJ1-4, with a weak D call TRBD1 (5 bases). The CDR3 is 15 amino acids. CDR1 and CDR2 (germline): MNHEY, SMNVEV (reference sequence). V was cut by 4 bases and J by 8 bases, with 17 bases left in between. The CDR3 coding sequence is TGTGCCAGCAGTTCCACAGCAGGGTTGGGGGAAAAACTGTTTTTT. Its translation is CASSSTAGLGEKLFF.

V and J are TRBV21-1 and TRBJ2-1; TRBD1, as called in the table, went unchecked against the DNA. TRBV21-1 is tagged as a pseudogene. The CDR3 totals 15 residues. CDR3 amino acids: CASTSQGVLPGEQFF. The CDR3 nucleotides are TGTGCCAGCACCTCACAGGGTGTTTTGCCCGGTGAGCAGTTCTTC.

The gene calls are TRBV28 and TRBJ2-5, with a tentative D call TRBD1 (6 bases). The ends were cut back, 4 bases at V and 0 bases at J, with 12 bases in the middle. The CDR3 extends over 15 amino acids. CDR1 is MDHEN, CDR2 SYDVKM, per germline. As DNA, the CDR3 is TGTGCCAGCAGTTCTGACAGGTCGTACCAAGAGACCCAGTACTTC. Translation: CASSSDRSYQETQYF.

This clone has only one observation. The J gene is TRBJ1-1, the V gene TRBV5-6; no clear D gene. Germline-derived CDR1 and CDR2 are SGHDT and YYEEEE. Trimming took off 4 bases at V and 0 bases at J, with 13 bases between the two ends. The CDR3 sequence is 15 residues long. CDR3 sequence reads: CASSRAVRMNTEAFF. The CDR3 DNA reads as TGTGCCAGCAGCAGAGCCGTCAGGATGAACACTGAAGCTTTCTTT.

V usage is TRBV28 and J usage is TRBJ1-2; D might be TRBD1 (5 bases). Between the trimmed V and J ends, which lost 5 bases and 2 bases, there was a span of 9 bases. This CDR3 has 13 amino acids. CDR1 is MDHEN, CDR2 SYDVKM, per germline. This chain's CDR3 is CASSGGTNYGYTF. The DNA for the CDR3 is TGTGCCAGCAGTGGGGGGACCAACTATGGCTACACCTTC.

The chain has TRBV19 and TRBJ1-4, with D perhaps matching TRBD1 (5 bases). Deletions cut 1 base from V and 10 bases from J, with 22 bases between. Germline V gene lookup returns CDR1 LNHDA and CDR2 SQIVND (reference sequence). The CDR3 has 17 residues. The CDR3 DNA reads TGTGCCAGTAGTATAGGAAACGCCCGGGTAGGGGTTCGAAAACTGTTTTTT. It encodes CASSIGNARVGVRKLFF.

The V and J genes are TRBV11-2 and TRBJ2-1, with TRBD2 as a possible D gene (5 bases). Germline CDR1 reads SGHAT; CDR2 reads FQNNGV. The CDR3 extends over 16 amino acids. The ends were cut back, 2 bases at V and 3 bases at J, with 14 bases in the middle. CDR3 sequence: CASSLLDGENYNEQFF. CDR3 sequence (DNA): TGTGCCAGCAGCTTATTGGATGGGGAGAACTACAATGAGCAGTTCTTC.

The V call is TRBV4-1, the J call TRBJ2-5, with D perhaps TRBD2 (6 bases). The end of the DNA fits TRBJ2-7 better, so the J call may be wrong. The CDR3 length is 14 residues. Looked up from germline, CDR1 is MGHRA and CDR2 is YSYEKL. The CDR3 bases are TGCGCCAGCAGCGTGGGGAGGCTTTCCTACGAGCAGTACTTC. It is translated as CASSVGRLSYEQYF.

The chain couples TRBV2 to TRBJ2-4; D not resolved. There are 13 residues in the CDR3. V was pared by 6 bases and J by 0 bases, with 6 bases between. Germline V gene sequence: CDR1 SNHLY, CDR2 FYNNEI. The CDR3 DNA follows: TGTGCCAGCAGGACATTAGCCAAAAACATTCAGTACTTC. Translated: CASRTLAKNIQYF.

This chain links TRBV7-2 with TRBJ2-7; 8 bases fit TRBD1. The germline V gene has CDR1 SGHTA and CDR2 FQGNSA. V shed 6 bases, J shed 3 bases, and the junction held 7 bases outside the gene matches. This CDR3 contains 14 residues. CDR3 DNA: TGTGCCAGCAGTCCCAGGGGGCCATACTACGAGCAGTACTTC. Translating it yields CASSPRGPYYEQYF.

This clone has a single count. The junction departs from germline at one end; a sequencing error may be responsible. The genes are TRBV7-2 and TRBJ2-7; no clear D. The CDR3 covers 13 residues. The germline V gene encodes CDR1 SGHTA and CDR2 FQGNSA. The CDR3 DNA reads TGTGCCAGCAGCCCTCGAAATGCCTACGGGCAGTACTTC. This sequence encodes CASSPRNAYGQYF.

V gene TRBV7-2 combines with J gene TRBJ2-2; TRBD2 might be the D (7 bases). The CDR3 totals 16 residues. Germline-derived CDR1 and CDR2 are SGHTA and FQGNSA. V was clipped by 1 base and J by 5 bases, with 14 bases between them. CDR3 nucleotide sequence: TGTGCCAGCAGCTTAGACAGGGTGCGGGGGACCGGGGAGCTGTTTTTT. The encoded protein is CASSLDRVRGTGELFF. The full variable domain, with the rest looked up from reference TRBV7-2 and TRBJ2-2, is GAGVSQSPSNKVTEKGKDVELRCDPISGHTALYWYRQSLGQGLEFLIYFQGNSAPDKSGLPSDRFSAERTGGSVSTLTIQRTQQEDSAVYLCASSLDRVRGTGELFFGEGSRLTVL.

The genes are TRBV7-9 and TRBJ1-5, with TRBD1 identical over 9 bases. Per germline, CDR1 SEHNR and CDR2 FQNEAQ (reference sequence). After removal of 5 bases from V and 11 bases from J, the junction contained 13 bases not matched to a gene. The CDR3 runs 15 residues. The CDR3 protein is CASSTGTGQSVTQHF. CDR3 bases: TGTGCCAGCAGCACCGGGACAGGGCAGTCAGTAACCCAGCATTTT.

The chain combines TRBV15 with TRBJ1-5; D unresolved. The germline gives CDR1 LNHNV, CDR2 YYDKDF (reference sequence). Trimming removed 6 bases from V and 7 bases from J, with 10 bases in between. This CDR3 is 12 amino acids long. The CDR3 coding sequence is TGTGCCACCAGTAAAGGAGGGCAGCCCCAGCATTTT. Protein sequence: CATSKGGQPQHF.

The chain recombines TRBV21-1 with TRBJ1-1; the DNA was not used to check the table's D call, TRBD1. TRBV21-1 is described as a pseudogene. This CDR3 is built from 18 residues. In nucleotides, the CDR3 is TGTGCCAGCAGCAATCCGTTCATCTCTGGACAGCTGAACACTGAAGCTTTCTTT. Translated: CASSNPFISGQLNTEAFF.

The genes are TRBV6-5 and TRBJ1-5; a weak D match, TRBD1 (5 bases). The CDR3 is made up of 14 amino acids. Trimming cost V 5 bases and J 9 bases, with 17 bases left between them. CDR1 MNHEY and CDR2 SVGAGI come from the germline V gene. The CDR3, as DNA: TGTGCCAGCAGTCTGGGGAGGGGCCTGGGGCCCCAGCATTTT. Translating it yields CASSLGRGLGPQHF.

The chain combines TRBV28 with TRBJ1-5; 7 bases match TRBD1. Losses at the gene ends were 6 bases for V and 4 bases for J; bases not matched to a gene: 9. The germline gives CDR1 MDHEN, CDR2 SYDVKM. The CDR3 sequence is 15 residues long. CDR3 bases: TGTGCCAGCAGCACTGGGACAGAGCGGAATCAGCCCCAGCATTTT. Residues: CASSTGTERNQPQHF.

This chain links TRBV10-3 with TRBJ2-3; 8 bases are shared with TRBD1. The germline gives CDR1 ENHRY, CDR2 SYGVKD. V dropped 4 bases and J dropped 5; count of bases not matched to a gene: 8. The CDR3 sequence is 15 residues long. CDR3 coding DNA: TGTGCCATCAGTGGGGGACAGGAGGTTCGAGATACGCAGTATTTT. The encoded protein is CAISGGQEVRDTQYF.

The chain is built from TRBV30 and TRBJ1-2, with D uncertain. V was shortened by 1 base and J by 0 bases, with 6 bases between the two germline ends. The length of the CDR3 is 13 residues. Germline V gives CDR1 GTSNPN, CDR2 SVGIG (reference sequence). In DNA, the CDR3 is TGTGCCTGGAGTGGTTCAGCTAACTATGGCTACACCTTC. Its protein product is CAWSGSANYGYTF.

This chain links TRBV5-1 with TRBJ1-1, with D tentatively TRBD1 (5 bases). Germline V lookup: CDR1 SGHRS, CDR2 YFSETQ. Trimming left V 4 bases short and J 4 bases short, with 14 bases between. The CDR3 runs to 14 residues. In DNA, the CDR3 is TGCGCCAGCAGCCCCCTCGTTCAGGGCACTGAAGCTTTCTTT. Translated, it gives CASSPLVQGTEAFF.

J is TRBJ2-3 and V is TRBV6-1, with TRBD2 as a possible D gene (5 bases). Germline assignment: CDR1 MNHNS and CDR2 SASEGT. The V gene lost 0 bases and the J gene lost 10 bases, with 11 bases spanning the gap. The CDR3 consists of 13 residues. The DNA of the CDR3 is TGTGCCAGCAGTGAAGCCCGGGATTACGCGCAGTATTTT. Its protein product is CASSEARDYAQYF.

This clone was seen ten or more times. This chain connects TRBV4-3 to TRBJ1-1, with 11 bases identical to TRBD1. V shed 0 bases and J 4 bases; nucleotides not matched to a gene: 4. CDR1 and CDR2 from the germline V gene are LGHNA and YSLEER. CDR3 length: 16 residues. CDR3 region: CASSQEAGTGGTEAFF. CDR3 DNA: TGCGCCAGCAGCCAAGAGGCCGGGACAGGGGGCACTGAAGCTTTCTTT.

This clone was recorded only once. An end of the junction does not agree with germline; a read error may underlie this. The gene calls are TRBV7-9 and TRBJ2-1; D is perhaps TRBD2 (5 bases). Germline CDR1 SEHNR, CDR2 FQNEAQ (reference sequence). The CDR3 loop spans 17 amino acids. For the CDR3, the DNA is TGTTCCAGCAGCCCGCCAATACGGGAATCAATATACAATGAGCAGTTCTTC. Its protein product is CSSSPPIRESIYNEQFF.